This T cell receptor (beta chain) was identified in a study of T-cell memory formation after mild COVID-19. Study-level results: Cross-reactive memory seemingly joined, as some responding clones were found in pre-infection memory.

MiXCR was run by TCRdb on the 5' RACE reads, yielding one entry per CDR3 protein. The sample lists around 36,000 distinct CDR3 sequences; 11% were seen once. This clonotype was seen ten or more times. The antigen is undetermined. The CDR3 has 17 residues. CDR1 and CDR2 from the germline V gene are SGHVS and FNYEAQ. V lost 3 bases and J lost 1, with 17 bases in between. What was sequenced was PBMCs or a T cell subset sorted from them (not recorded which). This receptor was obtained from a young man who had mild COVID-19 (a few samples of this study predate the infection). Cell type and time point are not known. The rearrangement uses TRBV7-6 and TRBJ2-3; D gene unclear. CDR3 in DNA: TGTGCCAGCAGCTTTGTTCCTTTGGCAACCCGCACAGATACGCAGTATTTT. It yields the protein CASSFVPLATRTDTQYF.